This TCR beta chain stems from a study of T cell changes during pregnancy in multiple sclerosis. This CDR3 contains 14 residues. With 5 bases removed from V and 1 base from J, the gap between germline ends came to 11 bases. Germline V gives CDR1 SEHNR, CDR2 FQNEAQ (reference sequence). Assay: immunoSEQ multiplex PCR; the TCRdb copy retains only in-frame clones and omits some. This table has around 100,000 clones, approximately 91% appearing once. The sequence came from a female donor with multiple sclerosis, enrolled in a pregnancy study. This specimen consisted of peripheral blood, obtained after pregnancy. This chain uses TRBV7-9 with TRBJ1-1; possibly TRBD1 for D (6 bases). CDR3 sequence reads: CASSPMTGNTEAFF. CDR3 sequence (DNA): TGTGCCAGCAGCCCTATGACAGGGAACACTGAAGCTTTCTTT.